This T cell receptor (beta chain) was captured in a study of T cell clones after liver transplantation. Some clones are missing from TCRdb's copy, which holds only in-frame ones; the method was immunoSEQ multiplex PCR. This sample has around 110,000 clones, with just over 90% found just once. There are 14 residues in the CDR3. Per germline, CDR1 ENHRY and CDR2 SYGVKD. The ends were cut back, 0 bases at V and 8 bases at J, with 13 bases in the middle. The sample in question was CD4+ T cells from blood, obtained 12 months after liver transplant. The source is a human patient who received a liver transplant. These T cells may partly come from the graft donor. V is TRBV10-3 and J is TRBJ1-2; TRBD1 is a possible D gene (6 bases). The CDR3 sequence is CAISESSGGAGYTF. In DNA form, the CDR3 reads TGTGCCATCAGTGAGTCGTCGGGGGGCGCGGGCTACACCTTC.